These 27 T cell receptor beta chains were all obtained from the same sample, sequenced in a study of neurological immune-mediated disorders. As for time point: technical triplicate 1. TCRdb redid the calling of the 5' RACE reads with MiXCR, one entry per CDR3 protein. The table shows 40,000 or so distinct CDR3 sequences, with approximately 10% occurring only once. Source material: PBMCs. These receptors originate from a man aged 55 to 70 with HTLV-1-associated myelopathy (HAM/TSP).

The chain employs TRBV6-6 and TRBJ2-7; 11 bases align to TRBD2. The CDR3 sequence is 15 residues long. Germline V lookup: CDR1 MNHNY, CDR2 SVGAGI (reference sequence). Trimming at V came to 4 bases and at J to 4 bases, leaving 6 bases not matched to a gene. The CDR3 region is CASSSTGTSGYEQYF. CDR3 nucleotides: TGTGCCAGCAGTTCGACCGGGACTAGCGGATACGAGCAGTACTTC.

This clonotype was counted at least ten times. V and J are TRBV6-1 and TRBJ1-5, with D possibly TRBD1 on 5 matching bases. The CDR3 has 15 amino acids. Germline V gene data show CDR1 as MNHNS and CDR2 as SASEGT. Trimming took 6 bases from V and 2 from J, leaving 14 bases between them. In DNA, the CDR3 is TGTGCCAGCAGCCAGAGCAGGGTTGGCAATCAGCCCCAGCATTTT. Translated: CASSQSRVGNQPQHF.

This clonotype was recorded many times. The chain combines TRBV28 with TRBJ2-2; TRBD1 matches 10 bases. V was clipped by 6 bases and J by 11 bases; unmatched bases: 15. The CDR3 runs to 16 residues. Germline CDR1 reads MDHEN; CDR2 reads SYDVKM. CDR3 nucleotide sequence: TGTGCCAGCAGCTCTATAGGACAGGGGGGCGTCTACGAGCTGTTTTTT. Residues: CASSSIGQGGVYELFF. Using reference TRBV28 and TRBJ2-2 for the parts outside the CDR3, the full variable domain is DVKVTQSSRYLVKRTGEKVFLECVQDMDHENMFWYRQDPGLGLRLIYFSYDVKMKEKGDIPEGYSVSREKKERFSLILESASTNQTSMYLCASSSIGQGGVYELFFGEGSRLTVL.

This clonotype was seen ten or more times. V is TRBV27 and J is TRBJ2-2; D unclear. The CDR3 spans 16 residues. Germline V gene data show CDR1 as MNHEY and CDR2 as SMNVEV (reference sequence). The ends were cut back, 5 bases at V and 0 bases at J, with 13 bases in the middle. The CDR3 sequence is CASSTTTDANTGELFF. The CDR3 DNA follows: TGTGCCAGCAGTACGACGACGGACGCGAACACCGGGGAGCTGTTTTTT.

This clonotype was seen ten or more times. This CDR3 reads CATSRGGVQETQYF. CDR3 coding DNA: TGTGCCACCAGCAGAGGGGGGGTCCAAGAGACCCAGTACTTC. The chain links TRBV15 to TRBJ2-5; D might be TRBD2 (6 bases). In germline, CDR1 is LNHNV, CDR2 YYDKDF (reference sequence). V dropped 1 base and J dropped 1 base, with 7 bases sitting between them. The CDR3 extends over 14 amino acids.

This clonotype appeared many times. The chain carries TRBV5-1 and TRBJ1-4, with 7 bases matching TRBD1. There are 17 residues in the CDR3. The V gene's germline CDR1 is SGHRS and CDR2 YFSETQ. With 5 bases clipped from V and 0 bases from J, the junction kept 10 bases outside the gene matches. The CDR3 here is CASRAGTVHTTNEKLFF. The CDR3 DNA follows: TGCGCCAGCAGGGCCGGGACAGTCCATACAACTAATGAAAAACTGTTTTTT.

This clonotype was recorded many times. The genes are TRBV2 and TRBJ2-1, with a possible D match to TRBD1 (7 bases). The V end lost 3 bases, the J end lost 8 bases, and 20 bases lay between the germline ends. Germline V gene lookup returns CDR1 SNHLY and CDR2 FYNNEI. The CDR3 extends over 16 amino acids. CDR3 sequence: CASSDTQGGRWDEQFF. CDR3 bases: TGTGCCAGCAGTGACACCCAGGGGGGACGGTGGGATGAGCAGTTCTTC.

This clonotype was seen many times. The chain joins TRBV28 to TRBJ2-3, with 8 bases fitting TRBD2. Germline CDR1 reads MDHEN; CDR2 reads SYDVKM. The CDR3 contains 15 residues. Losses at the gene ends were 1 base for V and 1 base for J; bases not matched to a gene: 1. This chain's CDR3 is CASSLLAGRTDTQYF. In DNA form, the CDR3 reads TGTGCCAGCAGTTTATTAGCGGGACGCACAGATACGCAGTATTTT.

At least ten counts were recorded for this clonotype. A read error may explain this, as a much larger clone is one base away. The J gene is TRBJ1-1, the V gene TRBV6-5; the D is unclear. V dropped 0 bases and J dropped 9 bases, with 14 bases sitting between them. Germline-derived CDR1 and CDR2 are MNHEY and SVGAGI. CDR3 size: 14 residues. CDR3 protein: CASSYSFREAKAFF. In DNA form, the CDR3 reads TGTGCCAGCAGTTACTCATTCCGGGAAGCTAAAGCTTTCTTT.

By sample fraction, this clonotype is medium-sized (0.01 to 0.1%). The chain is built from TRBV4-2 and TRBJ2-1; D gene ambiguous. The V end was cut by 4 bases, the J end by 7 bases, with 17 bases between. The CDR3 spans 15 residues. Germline CDR1 and CDR2: LGHNA and YNFKEQ. The chain's CDR3 is CASSPFPGPLNEQFF. The DNA for the CDR3 is TGTGCCAGCAGCCCATTTCCCGGGCCCCTAAATGAGCAGTTCTTC.

This clonotype was recorded many times. J is TRBJ1-5 and V is TRBV6-6; 8 bases are shared with TRBD1. The CDR3 covers 12 residues. V lost 7 bases, J lost 6 bases, and 2 bases stayed unmatched. The germline gives CDR1 MNHNY, CDR2 SVGAGI (reference sequence). The CDR3 spells CASTGGLQPQHF. The CDR3 bases are TGTGCCAGCACAGGGGGCCTTCAGCCCCAGCATTTT.

This clonotype was recorded at least ten times. This chain links TRBV12-3 or TRBV12-4 with TRBJ2-7; maybe TRBD1 (5 bases). There are 14 residues in the CDR3. V was shortened by 2 bases and J by 0 bases, with 8 bases between the two germline ends. The CDR3 loop reads CASSLHRSSYEQYF. As DNA, the CDR3 is TGTGCCAGCAGTTTACACAGGTCCTCCTACGAGCAGTACTTC.

The sample holds many counts of this clonotype. The chain recombines TRBV5-1 with TRBJ2-1, with D perhaps being TRBD1 or TRBD2 (5 bases each). There are 18 residues in the CDR3. The V end was cut by 4 bases, the J end by 2 bases, with 22 bases between. The germline CDR1 and CDR2 sequences are SGHRS and YFSETQ. This CDR3 reads CASSQWGSAGDTYNEQFF. CDR3 sequence (DNA): TGCGCCAGCAGCCAATGGGGGTCGGCGGGCGATACCTACAATGAGCAGTTCTTC.

This clonotype ranks as medium-sized. This rearrangement joins TRBV15 to TRBJ2-7; TRBD2 is a possible D gene (6 bases). The CDR3 spans 15 residues. Trimming left V 5 bases short and J 1 base short, with 15 bases between. Per the germline V gene, CDR1 is LNHNV and CDR2 is YYDKDF (reference sequence). This chain's CDR3 is CATSWGVGGSYEQYF. The CDR3 DNA reads TGTGCCACCAGCTGGGGGGTAGGCGGATCCTACGAGCAGTACTTC.

The J gene is TRBJ2-1, the V gene TRBV2, with 11 bases aligning to TRBD1. This CDR3 contains 16 residues. Germline trimming cut 6 bases from V and 2 bases from J; bases unmatched to any gene: 6. In germline, CDR1 is SNHLY, CDR2 FYNNEI. CDR3 loop: CASRGRGQGAYNEQFF. The DNA of the CDR3 is TGTGCCAGCAGGGGGAGGGGACAGGGGGCCTACAATGAGCAGTTCTTC.

This clonotype was detected many times. The gene calls are TRBV5-5 and TRBJ1-1; 8 positions match TRBD1. The germline V gene encodes CDR1 SGHKS and CDR2 YYEKEE (reference sequence). Unmatched junction bases numbered 4, after V lost 3 bases and J lost 6 bases. The CDR3 consists of 13 residues. The CDR3 loop reads CASSSRQGPEAFF. CDR3 nucleotides: TGTGCCAGCAGCTCGAGACAGGGGCCTGAAGCTTTCTTT.

This clonotype has a count of ten or more. The gene calls are TRBV6-5 and TRBJ2-5; D is ambiguous. Trimming pared 5 bases from V and 4 bases from J, leaving 5 bases between. Germline lookup yields CDR1 MNHEY and CDR2 SVGAGI. This CDR3 is built from 11 residues. CDR3 amino acids: CASSNGETQYF. DNA for the CDR3: TGTGCCAGCAGTAATGGAGAGACCCAGTACTTC.

The chain has TRBV18 and TRBJ2-1; the D is unclear. The length of the CDR3 is 18 residues. V lost 2 bases and J lost 1, with 18 bases in between. Per germline, CDR1 KGHSH and CDR2 LQKENI. The CDR3 spells CASSPSSLNILSYNEQFF. The CDR3 coding sequence is TGTGCCAGCTCACCATCGTCTCTCAACATTTTGTCCTACAATGAGCAGTTCTTC.

The table lists this clonotype with many counts. The rearrangement joins TRBV27 to TRBJ2-1; TRBD1 aligns across 8 bases. V was clipped by 6 bases and J by 9 bases; unmatched bases: 13. This CDR3 spans 15 amino acids. The germline V gene has CDR1 MNHEY and CDR2 SMNVEV (reference sequence). The chain's CDR3 is CASSPLDRERGEQFF. The CDR3 DNA follows: TGTGCCAGCAGCCCCTTGGACAGGGAAAGAGGTGAGCAGTTCTTC.

This clonotype was seen a few times. The chain employs TRBV9 and TRBJ1-2; TRBD1 is a possible D gene (5 bases). The CDR3 spans 15 residues. CDR1 and CDR2 from the germline V gene are SGDLS and YYNGEE. V was clipped by 3 bases and J by 4 bases, with 16 bases between them. CDR3 nucleotides: TGTGCCAGCAGCGGGTGGGGCGGAGGCCTCTATGGCTACACCTTC. This translates into CASSGWGGGLYGYTF.

This clonotype was detected once. A much larger clone lies a single base off, so this may be a read error. The chain carries TRBV3-1 and TRBJ2-7; D remains unclear. Trimming shortened V by 1 base and J by 5 bases, and 12 bases separated the two germline ends. The CDR3 totals 14 residues. Per the germline V gene, CDR1 is LGHDT and CDR2 is YNNKEL (reference sequence). CDR3 sequence: CASSQGPRAHEQYF. The CDR3 DNA follows: TGTGCCAGCAGCCAAGGACCTCGGGCCCACGAGCAGTACTTC.

This clonotype showed up many times. Possible read error: a much larger clone is one base away. The chain is built from TRBV15 and TRBJ2-3; D might be TRBD1 (6 bases). This CDR3 region has 13 residues. The V gene's germline CDR1 is LNHNV and CDR2 YYDKDF (reference sequence). This CDR3 is CATRREGTNTQYF. The CDR3 bases are TGTGCCACCAGAAGAGAAGGGACAAATACGCAGTATTTT.

This clonotype is termed medium-sized. The V gene is TRBV7-3, the J gene TRBJ2-1; a weak D match, TRBD2 (7 bases). Germline V CDR1 and CDR2: SGHTA, FQGTGA. The CDR3 totals 13 residues. The V end was cut by 5 bases, the J end by 5 bases, with 10 bases between. The CDR3 reads CASSQGRDNEQFF. The CDR3 bases are TGTGCCAGCAGCCAGGGGAGGGACAATGAGCAGTTCTTC.

This clonotype was observed at least ten times. The chain carries TRBV12-3 or TRBV12-4 and TRBJ1-1; maybe TRBD1 (6 bases). V was clipped by 5 bases and J by 1 base, with 14 bases between them. The CDR3 loop spans 15 amino acids. The CDR3 DNA reads as TGTGCCAGCAGTCCAACGCCGGACAGGAACACTGAAGCTTTCTTT. Protein product: CASSPTPDRNTEAFF.

This clonotype was recorded at least ten times. This chain uses TRBV4-2 with TRBJ2-2; D is unclear. The CDR3 is 14 residues long. Germline V gives CDR1 LGHNA, CDR2 YNFKEQ. Trimming pared 0 bases from V and 5 bases from J, leaving 7 bases between. The CDR3 loop reads CASSQDPVTGELFF. Here the CDR3 DNA reads TGTGCCAGCAGCCAAGATCCGGTGACCGGGGAGCTGTTTTTT.

This clonotype appeared many times. The genes are TRBV28 and TRBJ1-4; 7 positions match TRBD1. The CDR3 sequence is 14 residues long. Germline V gene lookup returns CDR1 MDHEN and CDR2 SYDVKM. V dropped 6 bases and J dropped 4; count of bases not matched to a gene: 5. Here the CDR3 DNA reads TGTGCCAGCAGCCCGGGACAGATTAATGAAAAACTGTTTTTT. This codes for CASSPGQINEKLFF.

In its sample, this clonotype was seen many times. V usage is TRBV29-1 and J usage is TRBJ2-5, with a tentative D call TRBD2 (6 bases). The CDR3 contains 12 residues. V lost 4 bases and J 2 bases, leaving 8 bases between the germline ends. Germline CDR1 and CDR2: SQVTM and ANQGSEA. The CDR3 protein is CSVGRGQETQYF. The CDR3 DNA reads as TGCAGCGTTGGGCGGGGTCAAGAGACCCAGTACTTC.